This TCR beta chain was recovered during a study of blood T cell repertoires in COVID-19. Data came from immunoSEQ multiplex PCR; TCRdb stores just in-frame clones and leaves some out. The repertoire holds some 270,000 clones, with 80% to 90% as singletons. V lost 3 bases and J 1 base, leaving 4 bases between the germline ends. CDR1 is SGHNT and CDR2 is YYREEE in the germline V gene (reference sequence). This CDR3 is built from 12 residues. Individuals drawn from around 24 US areas were about 18 to 95 years old. Cohorts were determined from participant-reported clinical history. In Cohort 3, a recovered donor had either two negative PCRs, clearance, or symptom resolution.

This clonotype originated in a woman between 25 and 40 years old who had recovered from COVID-19. The sample comprised PBMCs or T cells enriched from blood (not recorded which). The V call is TRBV5-4, the J call TRBJ2-5; D remains unclear. The CDR3 DNA reads as TGTGCCAGCAGCTCCCTCCAAGAGACCCAGTACTTC. This encodes CASSSLQETQYF.